The rows below give T cell receptor beta chains drawn from one sample of a study of blood T cell repertoires in COVID-19. Only in-frame clones appear in the TCRdb table, and some are missing; sequencing was by immunoSEQ multiplex PCR. The table has 130,000 or so clones, 70% to 90% seen once. Sequencing input: peripheral blood. The receptors come from a man in his sixties or seventies with active COVID-19. Each CDR3 is given with its conserved first and last residue. Fields, in order: J gene, D gene, clone size, V gene, CDR3 DNA, CDR3 protein. D genes are given only for firm matches. The listing skips clone size in some rows; elsewhere it reads once, few, many or a size class.

>TRBJ1-1|-|-|TRBV12-3/TRBV12-4
TGTGCCAGCAGTCCCAGGGAGAACACTGAAGCTTTCTTT
CASSPRENTEAFF
>TRBJ2-3|-|-|TRBV2
TGTGCCAGCAGTCATAGACTAGCAGATACGCAGTATTTT
CASSHRLADTQYF
>TRBJ2-5|-|once|TRBV7-9
TGTGCCAGCAGCTTCTACAGTGGGCAACAAGAGACCCAGTACTTC
CASSFYSGQQETQYF
>TRBJ1-2|-|-|TRBV12-3/TRBV12-4
TGTGCCAGCAGTTTAAGAGGCACCTATGGCTACACCTTC
CASSLRGTYGYTF
>TRBJ1-5|-|-|TRBV19
TGTGCCACCTCGTATAGCAATCAGCCCCAGCATTTT
CATSYSNQPQHF
>TRBJ1-1|TRBD1|-|TRBV27
TGTGCCAGCAGTTTGGGACAGGGTAAAGCTTTCTTT
CASSLGQGKAFF
>TRBJ2-1|-|-|TRBV6-4
TGTGCCAGCAGAGGGCGGGAAGGCAACAATGAGCAGTTCTTC
CASRGREGNNEQFF
>TRBJ1-5|TRBD1|-|TRBV4-2
TGTGCCAGCAGCCCGGGACAGGGGGATCAGCCCCAGCATTTT
CASSPGQGDQPQHF
>TRBJ2-2|TRBD1|-|TRBV9
TGTGCCAGCAGCCCCTCCCCAGGGGGAGCAAACACCGGGGAGCTGTTTTTT
CASSPSPGGANTGELFF
>TRBJ2-1|-|-|TRBV4-1
TGCGCCAGCAGCCAAGATACAGGGAGGGGGCAGTTCTTC
CASSQDTGRGQFF
>TRBJ2-6|-|once|TRBV28
TGTGCCAGCAGTTCACCGGGACAAACAGGTTCTGGGGCCAACGTCCTGACTTTC
CASSSPGQTGSGANVLTF
>TRBJ1-6|-|-|TRBV10-3
TGTGCCATCAGTGAGTCTTGGGGGATGACAGGTTATAATTCACCCCTCCACTTT
CAISESWGMTGYNSPLHF
>TRBJ1-5|-|-|TRBV28
TGTGCCAGCAGGTCTAATCAGCCCCAGCATTTT
CASRSNQPQHF
>TRBJ2-1|-|-|TRBV7-9
TGTGCCAGCAGCCTCCAGCGGTCCTACAATGAGCAGTTCTTC
CASSLQRSYNEQFF
>TRBJ1-6|TRBD1|-|TRBV25-1
TGTGCCAGCAGTTTCGATTCCGGGACAGGCAGTTCACCCCTCCACTTT
CASSFDSGTGSSPLHF
>TRBJ2-1|TRBD2|-|TRBV6-5
TGTGCCAGCAGGATAGGGACTAGCGGGAGCGATGAGCAGTTCTTC
CASRIGTSGSDEQFF
>TRBJ1-1|-|-|TRBV6-5
TGTGCCAGCAGCCGGACCATTCAGGGGCCCACTGAAGCTTTCTTT
CASSRTIQGPTEAFF
>TRBJ1-4|-|-|TRBV15
TGTGCCACCAGCAGAGATATGAGAGCCACTAATGAAAAACTGTTTTTT
CATSRDMRATNEKLFF
>TRBJ2-2|TRBD2|-|TRBV7-9
TGTGCCAGCAGCTTAGCGGGAGGGGCCGGGGAGCTGTTTTTT
CASSLAGGAGELFF
>TRBJ1-1|-|-|TRBV14
TGTGCCAGCAGCCTTGACAGCATACGGAACACTGAAGCTTTCTTT
CASSLDSIRNTEAFF
>TRBJ2-2|-|-|TRBV5-1
TGCGCCAGCAGCTTGGCCGGCAGGGGCTCTGGGGAGCTGTTTTTT
CASSLAGRGSGELFF
>TRBJ2-1|TRBD2|-|TRBV5-1
TGCGCCAGCAGCCCGACTAGCGGGAGGGGCAATGAGCAGTTCTTC
CASSPTSGRGNEQFF
>TRBJ1-1|-|-|TRBV28
TGTGCCAGCAGTATTTACAGGGAAGAGACTGAAGCTTTCTTT
CASSIYREETEAFF
>TRBJ2-7|-|-|TRBV7-2
TGTGCCAGCAGCTTTTCCTTGAGGGCCAGTGGCGAGCAGTACTTC
CASSFSLRASGEQYF
>TRBJ2-1|TRBD1|once|TRBV25-1
TGTGCCAGCAGTCCGGGACAGGGGATCAATGAGCAGTTCTTC
CASSPGQGINEQFF
>TRBJ1-1|TRBD1|-|TRBV18
TGTGCCAGCTCACCGGGGGGACAGGGGAGGTTGGCTTTCTTT
CASSPGGQGRLAFF
>TRBJ2-3|TRBD2|-|TRBV7-9
TGTGCCAGCAGCGCCGCTAGCGGGAGGGTAGTCGGTACGCAGTATTTT
CASSAASGRVVGTQYF
>TRBJ1-4|TRBD1|-|TRBV19
TGTGCCACCAGATGGGACAGGGGATCGGGAAAACTGTTTTTT
CATRWDRGSGKLFF
>TRBJ2-7|TRBD2|few|TRBV4-1
TGCGCCAGCAGCCCCCGACCGACTAGCGACTACGAGCAGTACTTC
CASSPRPTSDYEQYF
>TRBJ2-1|TRBD2|-|TRBV4-3
TGCGCCAGCAGCCAGTCCTCAGCGGGAGTAGGCAATGAGCAGTTCTTC
CASSQSSAGVGNEQFF
>TRBJ2-6|-|-|TRBV10-2
TGCGCCAGCAGTGAAGCGCGCTCTGGGGCCAACGTCCTGACTTTC
CASSEARSGANVLTF
>TRBJ1-1|-|-|TRBV7-2
TGTGCCAGCAGCTTTAGGCGGGGGGGGAACACTGAAGCTTTCTTT
CASSFRRGGNTEAFF
>TRBJ1-4|-|-|TRBV6-1
TGTGCCAGCAGTGAGCCGGGGGTCTTTAATGAAAAACTGTTTTTT
CASSEPGVFNEKLFF
>TRBJ2-7|TRBD2|-|TRBV19
TGTGCCAGTAGTCGTCTAGCGGGGAACTACGAGCAGTACTTC
CASSRLAGNYEQYF
>TRBJ1-5|-|few|TRBV24-1
TGTGCCACCAGTCTCCAGGGCAATCAGCCCCAGCATTTT
CATSLQGNQPQHF
>TRBJ2-5|TRBD2|-|TRBV10-3
TGTGCCATCAGTGCACCACTTGGGGCGGGAGGAGAGCAAGAGACCCAGTACTTC
CAISAPLGAGGEQETQYF
>TRBJ1-2|TRBD1|-|TRBV27
TGTGCCAGCAGAACACTACAGGGGGCGCGGGTCTATGGCTACACCTTC
CASRTLQGARVYGYTF
>TRBJ1-2|TRBD1|-|TRBV3-1/TRBV3-2
TGTGCCAGCAGCCAACTTAGACAGGGGATGGGTAATGGCTACACCTTC
CASSQLRQGMGNGYTF
>TRBJ1-1|TRBD1|-|TRBV3-1/TRBV3-2
TGTGCCAGCAGCCAAGACAGGGGGCCCACTGAAGCTTTCTTT
CASSQDRGPTEAFF
>TRBJ1-1|-|-|TRBV7-9
TGTGCCAGCAGCCCAGGGCCACCTAGGGACACTGAAGCTTTCTTT
CASSPGPPRDTEAFF
>TRBJ2-1|TRBD2|-|TRBV28
TGTGCCAGCAGTGCCTCCCACGGAGCGGGAGGGTACAATGAGCAGTTCTTC
CASSASHGAGGYNEQFF